This TCR beta chain emerged from a study of beta chain features in type 1 diabetes. Study-level information: Patient and healthy donor groups were alike in age, gender and cell yields. The study, taken as a whole, reports: Patients with Type 1 diabetes showed moderately but significantly shorter TCRB CDR3s in all four CD4+ subsets.

Deletions cut 4 bases from V and 5 bases from J, with 2 bases between. The CDR3 loop spans 10 amino acids. Germline CDR1 and CDR2: MDHEN and SYDVKM. Expressed TCRB transcripts were sequenced because the entire RNA isolate underwent reverse transcription. Sequenced by immunoSEQ multiplex PCR; TCRdb stores in-frame clones only, minus some. The sample yields about 640,000 clones, about an eighth seen once. For this clone: What it recognizes is unknown.

The V gene is TRBV28, the J gene TRBJ2-5; D is uncertain. This TCR derives from a man aged 25-45 years with type 1 diabetes. The sequenced material came from naive CD4+ T cells from blood. This CDR3 reads CASSSETQYF. CDR3 DNA: TGTGCCAGCAGTTCGGAGACCCAGTACTTC. Full variable domain (remainder filled in from reference TRBV28 and TRBJ2-5): DVKVTQSSRYLVKRTGEKVFLECVQDMDHENMFWYRQDPGLGLRLIYFSYDVKMKEKGDIPEGYSVSREKKERFSLILESASTNQTSMYLCASSSETQYFGPGTRLLVL.